The 2 T cell receptor beta chains in this list originate from one sample, sequenced in a study of post-analysis software for immune sequencing data. Study conclusions and caveats: The study found TRBV5-6, TRBV5-1 and TRBV20-1 among 4 or 5 TRBV segments more frequent in patients than controls.

These TCRs are of unknown antigen specificity. Prepared TCR beta cDNA libraries contained unique molecular identifiers. TCRdb fed the PCR reads into MiXCR, producing one record per CDR3 protein. Here the sample spans a few hundred thousand distinct CDR3 sequences, roughly 45% being singletons. Material: blood. The receptors here all came from a girl aged 10-17 years with multiple sclerosis.

V and J are TRBV25-1 and TRBJ2-5; the match to TRBD2 covers 7 bases. Losses at the gene ends were 9 bases for V and 1 base for J; bases not matched to a gene: 5. The CDR3 consists of 13 residues. The germline V gene encodes CDR1 MGHDK and CDR2 SYGVNS. The CDR3 DNA follows: TGTGCCAGAAAAGGACTAGGCCAAGAGACCCAGTACTTC. Protein: CARKGLGQETQYF.

V is TRBV20-1 and J is TRBJ2-3; possibly TRBD2 for D (5 bases). Germline V lookup: CDR1 DFQATT, CDR2 SNEGSKA (reference sequence). V was shortened by 1 base and J by 0 bases, with 11 bases between the two germline ends. The CDR3 loop spans 15 amino acids. CDR3 in amino acids: CSARGLGVSTDTQYF. Written as DNA, the CDR3 is TGCAGTGCTAGAGGTTTGGGAGTTAGCACAGATACGCAGTATTTT.